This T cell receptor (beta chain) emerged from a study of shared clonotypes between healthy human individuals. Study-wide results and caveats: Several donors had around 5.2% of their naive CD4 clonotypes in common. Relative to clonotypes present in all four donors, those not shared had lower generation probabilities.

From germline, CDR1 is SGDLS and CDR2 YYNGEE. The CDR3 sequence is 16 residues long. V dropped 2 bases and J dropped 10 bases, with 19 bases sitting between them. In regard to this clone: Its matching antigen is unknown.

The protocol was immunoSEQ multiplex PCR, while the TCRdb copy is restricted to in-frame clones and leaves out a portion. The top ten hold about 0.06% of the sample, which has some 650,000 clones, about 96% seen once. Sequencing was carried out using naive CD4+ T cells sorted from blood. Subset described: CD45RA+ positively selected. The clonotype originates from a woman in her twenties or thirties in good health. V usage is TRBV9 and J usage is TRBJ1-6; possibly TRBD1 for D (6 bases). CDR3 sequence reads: CASSVKGHLDGSPLHF. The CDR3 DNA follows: TGTGCCAGCAGCGTGAAGGGACATTTGGATGGCTCACCCCTCCACTTT.